Shown below are 24 T cell receptor beta chains from a single sample sequenced in a study of blood T cells in healthy people across ages. The use of a sample-barcoded 5' primer and a J-beta primer mix characterized a second PCR of about 6 to 11 cycles. TCRdb recomputed calls from the 5' RACE reads with MiXCR, one row per CDR3 protein. The sample includes 650,000 to 700,000 distinct CDR3 sequences, 52% of them seen just once. Sample: blood. These receptors came from a woman of 80 years or more in good health.

In its sample, this clonotype was seen many times. The rearrangement links TRBV30 to TRBJ2-7; D might be TRBD1 (6 bases). V gave up 4 bases and J gave up 5 bases, with 9 bases separating them. The CDR3 length is 11 residues. CDR1 is GTSNPN and CDR2 is SVGIG in the germline V gene (reference sequence). DNA for the CDR3: TGTGCCTGGACTCACAGGGACGAGCAGTACTTC. This gives the protein CAWTHRDEQYF. The full variable domain, with the rest looked up from reference TRBV30 and TRBJ2-7, is SQTIHQWPATLVQPVGSPLSLECTVEGTSNPNLYWYRQAAGRGLQLLFYSVGIGQISSEVPQNLSASRPQDRQFILSSKKLLLSDSGFYLCAWTHRDEQYFGPGTRLTVT.

This chain links TRBV4-1 with TRBJ2-5, with D possibly matching TRBD2 (6 bases). The CDR3 spans 15 residues. The germline V and J ends were trimmed by 3 bases and 3 bases, with 14 bases remaining between them. Germline loops: CDR1 MGHRA, CDR2 YSYEKL. The CDR3 is CASSQSWGLKETQYF. In DNA, the CDR3 is TGCGCCAGCAGCCAGTCGTGGGGACTGAAAGAGACCCAGTACTTC.

V is TRBV11-2 and J is TRBJ2-3; the match to TRBD2 covers 10 bases. The ends lost 3 bases at V and 4 bases at J; junction bases unmatched: 4. The CDR3 extends over 15 amino acids. Germline V gene sequence: CDR1 SGHAT, CDR2 FQNNGV. The CDR3 nucleotides read TGTGCCAGCAGCTTCACTAGCGGGGCCTCAGATACGCAGTATTTT. Residues: CASSFTSGASDTQYF.

This rearrangement joins TRBV12-3 or TRBV12-4 to TRBJ2-3; TRBD1 or TRBD2 may be the D gene (5 bases each). The length of the CDR3 is 11 residues. The germline V and J ends were trimmed by 9 bases and 6 bases, with 10 bases remaining between them. CDR3 amino acids: CARAWGDTQYF. The CDR3 DNA sequence: TGTGCCAGAGCCTGGGGGGATACGCAGTATTTT.

This sequence joins TRBV12-3 or TRBV12-4 and TRBJ1-4; D is undetermined. This CDR3 has 14 residues. V was pared by 3 bases and J by 8 bases, with 13 bases between. The CDR3 sequence is CASSFVQASEKLFF. Written as DNA, the CDR3 is TGTGCCAGCAGTTTTGTTCAGGCGTCCGAAAAACTGTTTTTT.

In DNA form, the CDR3 reads TGCAGTGCTACTGGACAGCCAGGGTTAACAGATACGCAGTATTTT. Amino acids: CSATGQPGLTDTQYF. V is TRBV20-1 and J is TRBJ2-3; tentative D call: TRBD1 (6 bases). Trimming took 4 bases from V and 3 from J, leaving 17 bases between them. Germline CDR1 is DFQATT and CDR2 is SNEGSKA (reference sequence). The CDR3 runs 15 residues.

The chain combines TRBV25-1 with TRBJ2-1; D possibly corresponds to TRBD2 (5 bases). The CDR3 totals 16 residues. V lost 5 bases to trimming and J lost 1 base, with 15 bases between them. Germline V CDR1 and CDR2: MGHDK, SYGVNS. Here the CDR3 reads CASSSSLGESYNEQFF. The DNA of the CDR3 is TGTGCCAGCAGTTCCAGCCTCGGGGAATCCTACAATGAGCAGTTCTTC.

The chain links TRBV7-2 to TRBJ2-3; 8 positions match TRBD1. Trimming cost V 5 bases and J 0 bases; bases outside gene matches: 10. CDR3 length: 17 amino acids. CDR1 and CDR2 from the germline V gene are SGHTA and FQGNSA. This CDR3 is CASSIAGTGSSTDTQYF. For the CDR3, the DNA is TGTGCCAGCAGCATCGCCGGGACAGGATCTAGCACAGATACGCAGTATTTT.

V is TRBV20-1 and J is TRBJ2-1; 12 bases are shared with TRBD2. After removal of 4 bases from V and 0 bases from J, the junction contained 13 bases not matched to a gene. This CDR3 has 19 amino acids. The germline gives CDR1 DFQATT, CDR2 SNEGSKA (reference sequence). CDR3 residues: CSAKPNRLAGAVSYNEQFF. In DNA, the CDR3 is TGCAGTGCTAAACCCAATCGACTAGCGGGGGCGGTCTCCTACAATGAGCAGTTCTTC.

This chain connects TRBV4-2 to TRBJ2-7, with TRBD2 identical over 11 bases. The V gene end was trimmed by 7 bases and the J gene end by 2 bases; junction bases not matched to a gene: 7. Germline CDR1 is LGHNA and CDR2 is YNFKEQ. The CDR3 consists of 15 residues. The chain's CDR3 is CASKKGTSGAYEQYF. In DNA form, the CDR3 reads TGTGCCAGCAAAAAAGGGACTAGCGGAGCCTACGAGCAGTACTTC.

J is TRBJ2-3 and V is TRBV29-1; 11 bases are shared with TRBD2. This CDR3 contains 12 residues. Germline values: CDR1 SQVTM, CDR2 ANQGSEA. V gave up 4 bases and J gave up 6 bases; unmatched junction bases: 0. The DNA of the CDR3 is TGCAGCGTTGTAGCGGGAGGGGATACGCAGTATTTT. Its protein product is CSVVAGGDTQYF.

V gene TRBV12-3 or TRBV12-4 combines with J gene TRBJ2-4, with D possibly being TRBD1 or TRBD2 (7 bases each). The assigned J gene may be wrong: the sequence end matches TRBJ2-7 better. This CDR3 is 14 amino acids long. CDR3 sequence reads: CASSLSGTVYEQYF. The CDR3 coding sequence is TGTGCCAGCAGTTTAAGCGGGACAGTCTACGAGCAGTACTTC.

The rearrangement joins TRBV27 to TRBJ2-7, with TRBD2 identical over 7 bases. V shed 2 bases and J 3 bases; nucleotides not matched to a gene: 4. The germline gives CDR1 MNHEY, CDR2 SMNVEV (reference sequence). The CDR3 is 14 residues long. The CDR3 is CASSLEAGIYEQYF. The CDR3 nucleotides read TGTGCCAGCAGTTTAGAAGCGGGGATCTACGAGCAGTACTTC.

This clonotype was recorded at least ten times. This chain connects TRBV28 to TRBJ2-7, with TRBD1 identical over 7 bases. After removal of 5 bases from V and 7 bases from J, the junction contained 11 bases not matched to a gene. CDR1 MDHEN and CDR2 SYDVKM come from the germline V gene. This CDR3 spans 14 amino acids. The chain's CDR3 is CASSPATGIQEQYF. In nucleotides, the CDR3 is TGTGCCAGCAGTCCGGCGACAGGGATTCAAGAGCAGTACTTC.

This clonotype was counted at least ten times. V usage is TRBV29-1 and J usage is TRBJ2-7; 10 bases agree with TRBD1. The CDR3 contains 14 residues. Trimming cost V 7 bases and J 4 bases; bases outside gene matches: 10. Per the germline V gene, CDR1 is SQVTM and CDR2 is ANQGSEA. Written as DNA, the CDR3 is TGCAGCGCAATCCCGACAGGGGGCTTTTACGAGCAGTACTTC. Its protein is CSAIPTGGFYEQYF.

The chain employs TRBV29-1 and TRBJ2-5; D unclear. V lost 4 bases and J lost 11, with 29 bases in between. In germline, CDR1 is SQVTM, CDR2 ANQGSEA. The CDR3 is made up of 16 amino acids. The CDR3, as DNA: TGCAGCGTTGTAGTTTGGGGTTGGGGTTCTCACAATGAGCAGTACTTC. It is translated as CSVVVWGWGSHNEQYF.

Of note for this clonotype: A read error is possible here, since a much larger clone lies one base away. This chain uses TRBV20-1 with TRBJ2-5, with D possibly matching TRBD2 (6 bases). This CDR3 has 14 amino acids. Germline CDR1 reads DFQATT; CDR2 reads SNEGSKA (reference sequence). V was shortened by 8 bases and J by 11 bases, with 27 bases between the two germline ends. The CDR3 loop reads CSPFRGFFGSEQYF. In DNA, the CDR3 is TGCAGTCCATTCCGGGGGTTCTTTGGAAGTGAGCAGTACTTC.

This chain links TRBV7-9 with TRBJ2-7, with D uncertain. V lost 5 bases and J 7 bases, leaving 15 bases between the germline ends. Per germline, CDR1 SEHNR and CDR2 FQNEAQ (reference sequence). The CDR3 runs 13 residues. The CDR3 here is CASSGRGVLEQYF. CDR3 nucleotides: TGTGCCAGCAGCGGGCGTGGGGTATTAGAGCAGTACTTC.

This clonotype has a count of ten or more. This rearrangement joins TRBV2 to TRBJ2-7; TRBD1 aligns across 8 bases. This CDR3 region has 14 residues. Losses at the gene ends were 3 bases for V and 4 bases for J; bases not matched to a gene: 5. CDR1 SNHLY and CDR2 FYNNEI come from the germline V gene. The CDR3 region is CASSDQGALYEQYF. The CDR3 region has the DNA TGTGCCAGCAGTGACCAGGGGGCTTTGTACGAGCAGTACTTC.

The table lists this clonotype with many counts. The V call is TRBV20-1, the J call TRBJ2-4; D is uncertain. Germline V lookup: CDR1 DFQATT, CDR2 SNEGSKA (reference sequence). The CDR3 is 15 residues long. V gave up 1 base and J gave up 0 bases, with 10 bases separating them. The CDR3 bases are TGCAGTGCTAGAGGGCGGATCCTAGCCAAAAACATTCAGTACTTC. This encodes CSARGRILAKNIQYF.

This clonotype was found a few times. The chain joins TRBV29-1 to TRBJ2-1; D is unresolved. The ends were cut back, 4 bases at V and 4 bases at J, with 14 bases in the middle. The CDR3 totals 14 residues. Germline CDR1 SQVTM, CDR2 ANQGSEA. The CDR3 coding sequence is TGCAGCGTTGCCGGGCAGGCACTATACAATGAGCAGTTCTTC. Translating gives CSVAGQALYNEQFF.

This clonotype was counted between two and nine times. CDR3 loop: CASSQEVALAGARDTQYF. CDR3 bases: TGTGCCAGCAGCCAAGAAGTGGCTCTAGCGGGTGCCAGGGATACGCAGTATTTT. V is TRBV4-2 and J is TRBJ2-3; 8 bases are a match to TRBD2. J lost 6 bases, V lost 0 bases, and 14 bases had no gene match. The CDR3 runs 18 residues. The germline V gene has CDR1 LGHNA and CDR2 YNFKEQ.

V and J are TRBV14 and TRBJ2-2; 9 positions match TRBD1. Germline CDR1 is SGHDN and CDR2 is FVKESK. This CDR3 contains 17 residues. V lost 4 bases and J lost 5; bases outside the gene matches: 11. Here the CDR3 reads CASSPRPDRGYTGELFF. The CDR3 region has the DNA TGTGCCAGCAGCCCGCGGCCGGACAGGGGATATACCGGGGAGCTGTTTTTT.

This clonotype was seen only a few times. The gene calls are TRBV12-3 or TRBV12-4 and TRBJ2-1; D ambiguous. V shed 5 bases and J shed 14 bases, with 13 bases lying between them. The CDR3 sequence is 11 residues long. CDR3 coding DNA: TGTGCCAGCAGTCCCGGCCCCAAGGAGTTCTTC. It specifies CASSPGPKEFF.